This T cell receptor beta chain came from a study of patients and donors after allogeneic stem cell transplantation. V was trimmed by 5 bases and J by 0 bases, leaving 26 bases between them. The CDR3 runs to 19 residues. CDR1 and CDR2 from the germline V gene are MNHEY and SMNVEV (reference sequence). This clonotype showed up just a few times. Each CDR3 protein gets one entry after TCRdb re-called the RT-PCR reads with MiXCR. The sample consists of 150,000 to 200,000 distinct CDR3 sequences, about 32% of them appearing once. This receptor was obtained from a human donor who was either an allogeneic HSCT recipient or a stem cell or donor lymphocyte infusion donor (not recorded which). It is not recorded whose cells these are; they may come from a transplant donor. Sequences were obtained from blood, either unsorted or a sorted T cell fraction (not recorded which). V usage is TRBV27 and J usage is TRBJ2-7; D possibly corresponds to TRBD2 (6 bases). Written as DNA, the CDR3 is TGTGCCAGCAGTCTTATACCCCCTATCACTGGACTACACTCCTACGAGCAGTACTTC. It codes for CASSLIPPITGLHSYEQYF.